This note documents a single T cell receptor beta chain sequence. This receptor's antigen is unknown. Per-base quality was not reported, and no clone a single base away is much larger than it. The sample comes from a study of blood T cells in healthy people across ages (dated by TCRdb to between 2014 and 2017). Study-level background: In model experiments, roughly one uniquely barcoded TCR beta cDNA molecule per two T cells was captured by template switching. The study measured age-related changes in TCR beta repertoire diversity using deep sequencing normalized with unique cDNA molecular identifiers. Donors were grouped into four age groups: young (average roughly 17 years), middle-aged (around 39), aged (over 55) and long-lived (approximately 82). To avoid experimental bias, donors of different ages were spread randomly across the sequencing lanes. Two additional independent replicas of 1 million unique cDNA reads from the same blood draw were analyzed for two donors (one aged 18 to 30 and one aged 80 or older).

The roughly 39 donors, aged about 6 to 95 years, were systemically healthy Caucasian individuals from Russia. Around 10 milliliters of peripheral blood were collected from each donor into EDTA-treated Vacutainer tubes. Ficoll-Paque density-gradient centrifugation was used to isolate PBMCs, with at least 6 million per sample. Total RNA, at least 6 micrograms per sample, was extracted from PBMCs with Trizol reagent. For every donor, flow cytometry on a PBMC aliquot measured the percentage of naive CD45RAhigh/CD27high T cells. The library was prepared using 5' RACE. The instrument was an Illumina HiSeq 2500. A second PCR of about 7 to 12 cycles was performed with a sample-barcoded 5' primer and a J-beta primer mix. Each TCR beta cDNA molecule received a unique molecular identifier from a template-switch 5' adaptor carrying 12 random nucleotides. Each sample yielded at least 2.5 million CDR3-containing paired-end reads. First-strand cDNA was synthesized from all RNA with the Mint cDNA synthesis kit, primed by a TRBC-specific oligonucleotide. After uracil-DNA glycosylase treatment, a first 18-cycle PCR used universal primers M1SS and BC2_uni_R on all cDNA. Under the source paper's analysis protocol: For normalization, 1 million high-quality reads were randomly selected from each sample, with every read carrying a distinct molecular identifier. Reads with shared molecular identifiers were discarded instead of being binned into consensus sequences. MiTCR, run with a Q25 quality threshold and the strictest error-elimination algorithm, handled CDR3 identification, clonotype clustering and error correction. A nonparametric unseen species model with Euler transformation was used to estimate lower-bound total TCR beta diversity. TCRdb ran its own pipeline on the public reads, namely fastp trimming at Q25 and MiXCR clone calling, and kept in-frame beta chains. CDR3 protein duplicates are merged, each entry listing the most common genes and DNA. For this entry, the V and J calls and clone size follow TCRdb and not the study's own pipeline. The sample contains some 900,000 distinct CDR3 sequences, roughly 43% of them found a single time. 13% of the sample belongs to the ten largest clones.

Here is what the overall study found, with its caveats: Because the CMV infection status of the donors was unknown, age-related changes in expanded clonotypes may potentially have been confounded. As age increased, observed TCR beta diversity per million T cells dropped in a roughly linear way, and a significant reduction was already evident by age 40. Estimates of total diversity based on one million sequenced T cells were considered lower bounds and underestimates. There was a strong correlation between observed TCR beta diversity and the percentage of naive T cells measured by flow cytometry. Compared with the aged group, more naive CD4+ T cells, fewer expanded clones and increased TCR diversity were shown by the long-lived group, suggesting age selection. Because profiling used bulk unsorted PBMCs, naive and antigen-experienced compartments could not be compared conclusively.

This TCR came from a young man in good health. Sample: blood.

The CDR3 reads CASSQEVIRGGNSPLHF. The bases are TGCGCCAGCAGCCAAGAGGTTATTCGAGGGGGAAATTCACCCCTCCACTTT. The rearrangement joined TRBV4-1 to TRBJ1-6; TRBD1 is perhaps the D gene, given 6 matching bases. V is shortened by 0 bases, J by 7 bases, and the region joining them spans 16 bases. The CDR1 and CDR2 encoded by the germline V gene are MGHRA and YSYEKL. The CDR3 sequence holds 17 residues, the cysteine and phenylalanine included. Just the 51-base CDR3 DNA is kept, in frame starting at base 1.